The rows below give T cell receptor beta chains drawn from one sample of a study of blood T cells in healthy people across ages. TCRdb reprocessed the 5' RACE reads via MiXCR and lists one record per CDR3 protein. The profile shows hundreds of thousands of distinct CDR3 sequences, over 40% of them singletons. Material: blood. The receptor set was obtained from a woman older than 75 in good health. The CDR3 runs from the conserved cysteine through the conserved F or W. The D gene is left open where the match is weak. Size is omitted from some rows. Given values are once, few, many or a class for expanded clones.

d_gene: NA; v_gene: TRBV5-4; abundance: NA; j_gene: TRBJ2-5; CDR3nt: TGTGCCAGCAGCGTCTTACCAAGGGAGACCCAGTACTTC; CDR3aa: CASSVLPRETQYF
d_gene: NA; v_gene: TRBV5-1; abundance: many; j_gene: TRBJ2-7; CDR3nt: TGCGCCAGCAGCTTGGCCAAGGCACGGGACGAGCAGTACTTC; CDR3aa: CASSLAKARDEQYF
d_gene: NA; v_gene: TRBV7-9; abundance: once; j_gene: TRBJ1-2; CDR3nt: TGTGCCAGCAGCTTAGAGAGGGGAAGCTATGGCTACACCTTC; CDR3aa: CASSLERGSYGYTF
d_gene: TRBD1; v_gene: TRBV29-1; abundance: many; j_gene: TRBJ1-2; CDR3nt: TGCAGCGGGATGGACAGGAACTATGGCTACACCTTC; CDR3aa: CSGMDRNYGYTF
d_gene: TRBD1; v_gene: TRBV10-3; abundance: NA; j_gene: TRBJ1-5; CDR3nt: TGTGCCATCAGTGATGGAGGACAGGATCAGCCCCAGCATTTT; CDR3aa: CAISDGGQDQPQHF
d_gene: NA; v_gene: TRBV3-1; abundance: NA; j_gene: TRBJ2-5; CDR3nt: TGTGCCAGCAACCGTGGGGGATCCGAGATCCAGTACTTC; CDR3aa: CASNRGGSEIQYF
d_gene: TRBD2; v_gene: TRBV7-2; abundance: NA; j_gene: TRBJ2-7; CDR3nt: TGTGCCAGCAGCTCTCGTCCCGGGACTAGCGGGATCTCCTACGAGCAGTACTTC; CDR3aa: CASSSRPGTSGISYEQYF
d_gene: NA; v_gene: TRBV11-1; abundance: NA; j_gene: TRBJ2-2; CDR3nt: TGTGCCAGCAGCTTAATACCACCCGGGACAAACACCGGGGAGCTGTTTTTT; CDR3aa: CASSLIPPGTNTGELFF
d_gene: TRBD2; v_gene: TRBV7-3; abundance: many; j_gene: TRBJ2-1; CDR3nt: TGTGCCAGCAGCTTAACAGGCCTAGCGGCAGCCACTGAGCAGTTCTTC; CDR3aa: CASSLTGLAAATEQFF
d_gene: NA; v_gene: TRBV7-9; abundance: NA; j_gene: TRBJ2-2; CDR3nt: TGTGCCAGCTCCCAGTATGATGGCGGAAACACCGGGGAGCTGTTTTTT; CDR3aa: CASSQYDGGNTGELFF
d_gene: NA; v_gene: TRBV29-1; abundance: NA; j_gene: TRBJ2-4; CDR3nt: TGCAGCGCAGGATTTGGGGGCAGTGAGCAGTACTTC; CDR3aa: CSAGFGGSEQYF
d_gene: NA; v_gene: TRBV2; abundance: few; j_gene: TRBJ1-2; CDR3nt: TGTGCCAGCAGACGGGACCCCGGGGACTATGGCTACACCTTC; CDR3aa: CASRRDPGDYGYTF
d_gene: NA; v_gene: TRBV4-2; abundance: NA; j_gene: TRBJ1-1; CDR3nt: TGTGCCAGCAGCCAGCGAGGGACTTACACTGAAGCTTTCTTT; CDR3aa: CASSQRGTYTEAFF
d_gene: NA; v_gene: TRBV12-3/TRBV12-4; abundance: many; j_gene: TRBJ2-1; CDR3nt: TGTGCCAGCAGTCCGTTTTCCTCTTACAATGAGCAGTTCTTC; CDR3aa: CASSPFSSYNEQFF
d_gene: NA; v_gene: TRBV7-2; abundance: NA; j_gene: TRBJ2-1; CDR3nt: TGTGCCAGCAGCGTCTCCGGGATGACCGGCAATGAGCAGTTCTTC; CDR3aa: CASSVSGMTGNEQFF
d_gene: TRBD1; v_gene: TRBV10-3; abundance: once; j_gene: TRBJ2-7; CDR3nt: TGTGCCATCAGTGATGTAGGACAGGGTAACTACGAGCAGTACTTC; CDR3aa: CAISDVGQGNYEQYF
d_gene: TRBD1; v_gene: TRBV10-3; abundance: NA; j_gene: TRBJ2-7; CDR3nt: TGTGCCATCAGTGTGGACAGGGAACTAACCTACGAGCAGTACTTC; CDR3aa: CAISVDRELTYEQYF
d_gene: NA; v_gene: TRBV29-1; abundance: NA; j_gene: TRBJ2-7; CDR3nt: TGCAGCGTTGAAGACAGGGGCGACAATGAGCAGTACTTC; CDR3aa: CSVEDRGDNEQYF
d_gene: NA; v_gene: TRBV9; abundance: many; j_gene: TRBJ2-1; CDR3nt: TGTGCCAGCAGCGTTGTAGGGTTTACCCCCGGCTACAATGAGCAGTTCTTC; CDR3aa: CASSVVGFTPGYNEQFF
d_gene: NA; v_gene: TRBV27; abundance: many; j_gene: TRBJ2-5; CDR3nt: TGTGCCAGCAGCCTTAAGGACCAAGAGACCCAGTACTTC; CDR3aa: CASSLKDQETQYF
d_gene: NA; v_gene: TRBV7-2; abundance: many; j_gene: TRBJ1-5; CDR3nt: TGTGCCAGCAGCTTACGCGGGCCTCAGCCCCAGCATTTT; CDR3aa: CASSLRGPQPQHF
d_gene: TRBD1; v_gene: TRBV29-1; abundance: NA; j_gene: TRBJ2-1; CDR3nt: TGCAGCGGTATTTCCGGGACAGGGGCAAGGAATGAGCAGTTCTTC; CDR3aa: CSGISGTGARNEQFF
d_gene: TRBD1; v_gene: TRBV11-1; abundance: NA; j_gene: TRBJ2-2; CDR3nt: TGTGCCAGCAACAACCAGGGGGCCGGGGAGCTGTTTTTT; CDR3aa: CASNNQGAGELFF
d_gene: NA; v_gene: TRBV20-1; abundance: NA; j_gene: TRBJ2-1; CDR3nt: TGCAGTGCTAGGTCGGCCCACCGTCCTCTTGATGAGCAGTTCTTC; CDR3aa: CSARSAHRPLDEQFF
d_gene: NA; v_gene: TRBV5-5; abundance: once; j_gene: TRBJ2-3; CDR3nt: TGTGCCAGTCGGCCCCGGGGCCCTGGGGATACGCAGTATTTT; CDR3aa: CASRPRGPGDTQYF
d_gene: TRBD2; v_gene: TRBV12-3/TRBV12-4; abundance: few; j_gene: TRBJ2-3; CDR3nt: TGTGCCAGCAGTTTAACCAGCGGGAGAGGTACAGATACGCAGTATTTT; CDR3aa: CASSLTSGRGTDTQYF
d_gene: TRBD2; v_gene: TRBV2; abundance: many; j_gene: TRBJ2-7; CDR3nt: TGTGCCAGCAGTGGAACGGCTAGCGGACCCTACGAGCAGTACTTC; CDR3aa: CASSGTASGPYEQYF
d_gene: NA; v_gene: TRBV7-2; abundance: NA; j_gene: TRBJ2-7; CDR3nt: TGTGCCAGCAGCTTAGGCGGTCCCCGCTCCTACGAGCAGTACTTC; CDR3aa: CASSLGGPRSYEQYF
d_gene: TRBD1; v_gene: TRBV11-1; abundance: few; j_gene: TRBJ2-1; CDR3nt: TGTGCCAGCAGCTTAGCCCCTGGACAGGGTAGTTTGACGAGCTCCTACAATGAGCAGTTCTTC; CDR3aa: CASSLAPGQGSLTSSYNEQFF
d_gene: NA; v_gene: TRBV20-1; abundance: NA; j_gene: TRBJ2-3; CDR3nt: TGCAGTGCTCTGGCTAGCACAGATACGCAGTATTTT; CDR3aa: CSALASTDTQYF
d_gene: TRBD1; v_gene: TRBV7-9; abundance: NA; j_gene: TRBJ1-2; CDR3nt: TGTGCCAGCAGCTTAGCTACAGGGGGGGGACATGGCTACACCTTC; CDR3aa: CASSLATGGGHGYTF
d_gene: NA; v_gene: TRBV5-8; abundance: few; j_gene: TRBJ2-6; CDR3nt: TGTGCCAGCAGCTTGGATTACGGGGCTGGGGCCAACGTCCTGACTTTC; CDR3aa: CASSLDYGAGANVLTF
d_gene: TRBD2; v_gene: TRBV5-1; abundance: many; j_gene: TRBJ2-1; CDR3nt: TGCGCCAGCAGCTTGCTAGCGGGGGTTAGCTACAATGAGCAGTTCTTC; CDR3aa: CASSLLAGVSYNEQFF
d_gene: TRBD2; v_gene: TRBV20-1; abundance: NA; j_gene: TRBJ2-1; CDR3nt: TGCAGTGCTAAAAGACTAGCGGGAATATCCAATGAGCAGTTCTTC; CDR3aa: CSAKRLAGISNEQFF
d_gene: NA; v_gene: TRBV20-1; abundance: few; j_gene: TRBJ2-7; CDR3nt: TGCAGTGCTAGAGGCGGGATTGATCTCTACAATGAGCAGTACTTC; CDR3aa: CSARGGIDLYNEQYF
d_gene: NA; v_gene: TRBV20-1; abundance: many; j_gene: TRBJ2-7; CDR3nt: TGCAGTGCTAAGAGTTTCACACAGAGCTCCTACGAGCAGTACTTC; CDR3aa: CSAKSFTQSSYEQYF
d_gene: NA; v_gene: TRBV4-1; abundance: NA; j_gene: TRBJ2-3; CDR3nt: TGCGCCAGCAGCCAAGGCGGTCAGACTAGGACAGATACGCAGTATTTT; CDR3aa: CASSQGGQTRTDTQYF
d_gene: NA; v_gene: TRBV5-1; abundance: few; j_gene: TRBJ2-3; CDR3nt: TGCGCCAGCAAGGCCGCTGGGGGTTACACAGATACGCAGTATTTT; CDR3aa: CASKAAGGYTDTQYF
d_gene: NA; v_gene: TRBV11-2; abundance: NA; j_gene: TRBJ2-5; CDR3nt: TGTGCGAGCAGCTTAAGGTTGACCCAGTACTTC; CDR3aa: CASSLRLTQYF
d_gene: NA; v_gene: TRBV12-3/TRBV12-4; abundance: NA; j_gene: TRBJ2-7; CDR3nt: TGTGCCAGCAGTCCCCGAAGGGCAGGCGACTACGAGCAGTACTTC; CDR3aa: CASSPRRAGDYEQYF
d_gene: TRBD1; v_gene: TRBV27; abundance: NA; j_gene: TRBJ1-2; CDR3nt: TGTGCCAGCAGTACAGGGGGCATCCCCTATGGCTACACCTTC; CDR3aa: CASSTGGIPYGYTF
d_gene: NA; v_gene: TRBV9; abundance: NA; j_gene: TRBJ2-7; CDR3nt: TGTGCCAGCAGCGTAGTGGACCTCTCGGGCCCCGAGCAGTACTTC; CDR3aa: CASSVVDLSGPEQYF
d_gene: NA; v_gene: TRBV27; abundance: NA; j_gene: TRBJ2-7; CDR3nt: TGTGCCAGCAGTTTATACGGGTCCCTGGACGAGCAGTACTTC; CDR3aa: CASSLYGSLDEQYF
d_gene: TRBD1; v_gene: TRBV2; abundance: NA; j_gene: TRBJ1-2; CDR3nt: TGTGCCAGCAGTGGGACAGGAGCTAACTATGGCTGCACCTTC; CDR3aa: CASSGTGANYGCTF
d_gene: NA; v_gene: TRBV21-1; abundance: NA; j_gene: TRBJ2-5; CDR3nt: TGTGCCAGCAGCAACGGAACAGGGAAAGCAGGCAATGAGCAGTACTTC; CDR3aa: CASSNGTGKAGNEQYF
d_gene: TRBD2; v_gene: TRBV7-2; abundance: NA; j_gene: TRBJ2-3; CDR3nt: TGTGCCAGCAGCCTAGGGACTAGCACGAATACAGATACGCAGTATTTT; CDR3aa: CASSLGTSTNTDTQYF
d_gene: TRBD1; v_gene: TRBV6-1; abundance: once; j_gene: TRBJ1-6; CDR3nt: TGTGCCAGCAGTGGTCGGGACAGCCGGTCGTCCTATAATTCACCCCTCCACTTT; CDR3aa: CASSGRDSRSSYNSPLHF
d_gene: TRBD1; v_gene: TRBV7-9; abundance: NA; j_gene: TRBJ1-2; CDR3nt: TGTGCCAGCAACCCGGGACAGGGCTATGGCTACACCTTC; CDR3aa: CASNPGQGYGYTF
d_gene: TRBD2; v_gene: TRBV5-1; abundance: NA; j_gene: TRBJ2-2; CDR3nt: TGCGCCAGCAGCTTAACTAGCGGTAGAGGGACCGGGGAGCTGTTTTTT; CDR3aa: CASSLTSGRGTGELFF
d_gene: NA; v_gene: TRBV7-9; abundance: NA; j_gene: TRBJ2-1; CDR3nt: TGTGCCAGCAGCTTTTTTAATGGGCAGTTCTTC; CDR3aa: CASSFFNGQFF
d_gene: NA; v_gene: TRBV10-3; abundance: NA; j_gene: TRBJ1-2; CDR3nt: TGTGCCATCAAAGGTGCGGAAGGTGGCTACACCTTC; CDR3aa: CAIKGAEGGYTF
d_gene: NA; v_gene: TRBV12-3/TRBV12-4; abundance: NA; j_gene: TRBJ1-5; CDR3nt: TGTGCCAGCAGTCCCACCGGGCGGGGGAGTCGTCAGCCCCAGCATTTT; CDR3aa: CASSPTGRGSRQPQHF
d_gene: TRBD2; v_gene: TRBV20-1; abundance: many; j_gene: TRBJ2-7; CDR3nt: TGCAGTGCTAGGGTCCCCCGACTAGCCGCAACCTACGAGCAGTACTTC; CDR3aa: CSARVPRLAATYEQYF
d_gene: TRBD1; v_gene: TRBV28; abundance: NA; j_gene: TRBJ1-6; CDR3nt: TGTGCCAGCAGTTTGGGGCCGGGACAGGATAATTCACCCCTCCACTTT; CDR3aa: CASSLGPGQDNSPLHF
d_gene: TRBD2; v_gene: TRBV12-3/TRBV12-4; abundance: NA; j_gene: TRBJ2-4; CDR3nt: TGTGCCAGCAGTCTTAGCGGGAGGGTAGCCAAAAACATTCAGTACTTC; CDR3aa: CASSLSGRVAKNIQYF